The TCR beta chain under discussion was sequenced for a study of OX40 agonist ivuxolimab in advanced cancers. General observations from the study: Partial responders receiving 0.1-3.0 mg/kg showed among the lowest clonal expansion. The antigen specificity of the peripheral T cells (those that were expanded) was not determined. At 0.1 to 3.0 mg/kg, CD4+ and CD8+ blood T cells expanded clonally by week 6.

This clone was counted a single time. Its specificity is not known. Here immunoSEQ multiplex PCR was the method, and the copy in TCRdb shows in-frame clones only, minus some. This sample yields roughly 70,000 clones, of which 85% to 90% are seen a single time; about 0.61% belongs to the top ten. The receptor was isolated from an adult with an advanced solid tumor such as melanoma, head and neck, liver or kidney cancer. The material was CD4+ or CD8+ T cells sorted from blood, obtained in a trial of the OX40 agonist ivuxolimab.

The CDR3: CASSLGQGGTGNTIYF. In nucleotides, the CDR3 is TGCGCCAGCAGCTTGGGACAGGGGGGAACTGGAAACACCATATATTTT. The chain recombines TRBV5-1 with TRBJ1-3; the match to TRBD1 covers 9 bases. Germline CDR1 reads SGHRS; CDR2 reads YFSETQ. With 0 bases clipped from V and 2 bases from J, the junction kept 3 bases outside the gene matches. The CDR3 is 16 residues long. Filled out from reference TRBV5-1 and TRBJ1-3, the complete variable domain reads KAGVTQTPRYLIKTRGQQVTLSCSPISGHRSVSWYQQTPGQGLQFLFEYFSETQRNKGNFPGRFSGRQFSNSRSEMNVSTLELGDSALYLCASSLGQGGTGNTIYFGEGSWLTVV.